This T cell receptor (beta chain) was captured by sequencing in a study of cytomegalovirus exposure and HLA in healthy donors. The V and J ends lost 5 bases and 7 bases respectively, with 11 bases between them. CDR3 size: 11 residues. The germline V gene encodes CDR1 DFQATT and CDR2 SNEGSKA (reference sequence). Note on this clone: Its antigen is not identified.

The PCR had 60 Vbeta and 13 Jbeta primers. Sequencing used immunoSEQ multiplex PCR; TCRdb keeps in-frame clones, though not all of them. The table shows over 150,000 clones, with about 81% occurring only once. Findings and limits, study-wide: TCR beta chains numbering some 160 were designated cytomegalovirus-associated. Most TCR sequences were uncommon, yet certain public TCRs appeared in many donors.

Sequenced input: PBMCs. The sequence was collected from a woman in her fifties or sixties in good health and CMV-seropositive. The chain carries TRBV20-1 and TRBJ1-1, with D perhaps TRBD1 (5 bases). The CDR3, as DNA: TGCAGTGCTGTAAGACAGTGTGAAGCTTTCTTT. It is translated as CSAVRQCEAFF.